The following is a TCR beta chain sequence with its context. The antigen is undetermined. Use of 60 Vbeta and 13 Jbeta primers characterized the PCR. Only in-frame clones appear in the TCRdb table, and some are missing; sequencing was by immunoSEQ multiplex PCR. The table shows under 200,000 clones, with 65% to 90% occurring only once. This entry comes from a study of cytomegalovirus exposure and HLA in healthy donors. Study findings and constraints: In terms of immune exposure information, only CMV serostatus was available. In a later analysis, several top co-occurrence clusters appeared linked to parvovirus B19, influenza, CMV and Epstein-Barr virus. Listed as cytomegalovirus-associated were 170 or so TCR beta chains. Rare TCR sequences predominated, though certain public TCRs were found in many donors.

The sample comprised PBMCs. The TCR originated in a woman in her 50s in good health and CMV-seronegative.

Here the CDR3 reads CASSYAMTSVSYEQYF. DNA of the CDR3: TGTGCCAGCAGTTACGCCATGACTAGCGTCTCCTACGAGCAGTACTTC. The rearrangement links TRBV6-5 to TRBJ2-7, with 8 positions matching TRBD2. CDR1 MNHEY and CDR2 SVGAGI come from the germline V gene. Trimming took 2 bases from V and 0 from J; bases not matched to a gene: 6. This CDR3 comprises 16 residues.